This TCR beta chain was documented in a study of CD8+ T cells in alopecia areata. Study in general: For the treated group, dosing was oral tofacitinib at 5 to 10 mg twice daily. Dosing spanned 6 to 18 months on tofacitinib, then 6 months off drug. The study's findings and limits: Scalp sample data also include resident alphabeta T cells from normal skin.

Reverse transcription of extracted RNA yielded cDNA, which provided the sequencing template. This table comes from immunoSEQ multiplex PCR, and its TCRdb copy is limited to in-frame clones, with some not included. The sample comprises around 270,000 clones, 58% of which are singletons, and approximately 2% rests with the top ten. Notes on this clone: Antigen specificity is unknown.

V shed 6 bases and J 3 bases; nucleotides not matched to a gene: 8. Looked up from germline, CDR1 is SNHLY and CDR2 is FYNNEI. CDR3 length equals 15 residues. Treatment indicated: oral pan-JAK inhibitor, 5-10 mg twice daily. Peripheral blood and lesional scalp punch biopsies were taken from alopecia areata patients. The clonotype comes from a human donor with alopecia areata. The source was CD4+ T cells sorted from blood, collected at week 24, from a patient treated with tofacitinib. The chain couples TRBV2 to TRBJ2-7; 10 nucleotides align to TRBD2. CDR3: CASSASGGAGYEQYF. As DNA, the CDR3 is TGTGCCAGCAGCGCCAGCGGGGGGGCCGGCTACGAGCAGTACTTC.